This T cell receptor beta chain was recovered during a study of immune characterization of retroperitoneal liposarcoma. The CDR3 spans 14 residues. V was cut by 2 bases and J by 3 bases, with 10 bases left in between. In germline, CDR1 is MNHNS, CDR2 SASEGT. TCRdb ran MiXCR on the PCR reads and lists one entry per CDR3 protein. The sample shows approximately 2,000 distinct CDR3 sequences, about 35% of them seen only once. This clonotype is deemed large. The chain carries TRBV6-1 and TRBJ2-5, with D possibly matching TRBD2 (5 bases). This sequence originates from a male donor with retroperitoneal liposarcoma. Sample: tumor tissue. The CDR3 spells CASSEFGLEETQYF. In DNA form, the CDR3 reads TGTGCCAGCAGTGAATTTGGACTGGAAGAGACCCAGTACTTC.